The next 17 T cell receptor beta chains were all read from a single sample in a study of blood T cell repertoires in COVID-19. TCRdb's table, derived via immunoSEQ multiplex PCR, lists solely in-frame clones and lacks some. This sample has over 40,000 clones, with 80% to 90% found just once. Material for sequencing was peripheral blood. All receptors derive from a woman older than 75 with acute or convalescent COVID-19.

The chain uses TRBV27 and TRBJ2-7; the D is unclear. Per the germline V gene, CDR1 is MNHEY and CDR2 is SMNVEV (reference sequence). The ends were cut back, 2 bases at V and 4 bases at J, with 15 bases in the middle. The CDR3 contains 15 residues. CDR3 coding DNA: TGTGCCAGCAGTTTAACCCCCAGGCCGACGTACGAGCAGTACTTC. Encoded protein: CASSLTPRPTYEQYF.

At least ten counts were recorded for this clone. The V gene is TRBV7-2, the J gene TRBJ1-6, with 7 nucleotides matching TRBD1. J was trimmed by 6 bases and V by 3 bases; bases with no gene match: 2. The CDR3 is made up of 14 amino acids. Germline V gene sequence: CDR1 SGHTA, CDR2 FQGNSA. For the CDR3, the DNA is TGTGCCAGCAGCTTCGACAGGGCTAATTCACCCCTCCACTTT. It encodes CASSFDRANSPLHF.

In this sample, this clone turned up a few times. The chain employs TRBV7-2 and TRBJ2-5, with D possibly matching TRBD2 (6 bases). The CDR3 is made up of 16 amino acids. Trimming cost V 3 bases and J 1 base, with 15 bases left between them. CDR1 is SGHTA, CDR2 FQGNSA, per germline. This CDR3 is CASSLLAGSFQETQYF. In DNA form, the CDR3 reads TGTGCCAGCAGCTTGCTGGCGGGGAGCTTCCAAGAGACCCAGTACTTC.

This clone was recorded once. The J gene is TRBJ2-1, the V gene TRBV3-1 (or the pseudogene TRBV3-2), with 14 bases aligning to TRBD2. The germline CDR1 and CDR2 sequences are LGHDT and YNNKEL (reference sequence). V dropped 2 bases and J dropped 8; count of bases not matched to a gene: 8. CDR3 length: 17 residues. The CDR3 nucleotides read TGTGCCAGCAGCCAATTGACTAGCGGGGGGGGACTCGATGAGCAGTTCTTC. Protein product: CASSQLTSGGGLDEQFF.

This clone has a single count. The chain employs TRBV6-5 and TRBJ1-1, with TRBD1 identical over 9 bases. V was pared by 6 bases and J by 4 bases, with 9 bases of the junction left unmatched. Germline CDR1 MNHEY, CDR2 SVGAGI. This CDR3 is 15 amino acids long. The CDR3 DNA reads as TGTGCCAGCAGGTTACAGGGGGCGTCGAGCACTGAAGCTTTCTTT. This codes for CASRLQGASSTEAFF.

This clone was detected only once. The rearrangement links TRBV6-5 to TRBJ1-1; no reliable D call. Germline-derived CDR1 and CDR2 are MNHEY and SVGAGI. CDR3 length: 16 amino acids. V dropped 1 base and J dropped 0 bases, with 12 bases sitting between them. CDR3 DNA sequence: TGTGCCAGCAGTTACTGGGCAGATGGCATGAACACTGAAGCTTTCTTT. Residues: CASSYWADGMNTEAFF.

The chain carries TRBV19 and TRBJ1-1; no reliable D call. The CDR3 extends over 11 amino acids. Germline CDR1 reads LNHDA; CDR2 reads SQIVND (reference sequence). V was trimmed by 4 bases and J by 6 bases, leaving 6 bases between them. The CDR3 reads CASSTRAEAFF. For the CDR3, the DNA is TGTGCCAGTAGTACGAGGGCTGAAGCTTTCTTT. The full variable domain, its missing parts supplied by reference TRBV19 and TRBJ1-1, is DGGITQSPKYLFRKEGQNVTLSCEQNLNHDAMYWYRQDPGQGLRLIYYSQIVNDFQKGDIAEGYSVSREKKESFPLTVTSAQKNPTAFYLCASSTRAEAFFGQGTRLTVV.

The chain recombines TRBV11-2 with TRBJ2-2, with 9 bases identical to TRBD2. Germline-derived CDR1 and CDR2 are SGHAT and FQNNGV. CDR3 size: 15 residues. With 5 bases clipped from V and 7 bases from J, the junction kept 8 bases outside the gene matches. CDR3 coding DNA: TGTGCCAGCAGCCGGGGCGGGGGGGCTGGCGGGGAGCTGTTTTTT. Translating it yields CASSRGGGAGGELFF.

About this clone itself: This sample also contains other DNA sequences that code for the same CDR3. The chain couples TRBV5-1 to TRBJ1-2; 8 bases line up with TRBD1. The CDR3 runs to 13 residues. The germline V gene encodes CDR1 SGHRS and CDR2 YFSETQ. Trimming at V came to 1 base and at J to 6 bases, leaving 2 bases not matched to a gene. The CDR3 spells CASSLQDRDGYTF. DNA for the CDR3: TGCGCCAGCAGCTTGCAGGACAGGGATGGCTACACCTTC.

V is TRBV20-1 and J is TRBJ2-5, with 12 bases fitting TRBD2. The V segment lost 3 bases and the J segment 7 bases; nucleotides outside the gene matches: 9. Germline assignment: CDR1 DFQATT and CDR2 SNEGSKA (reference sequence). The CDR3 consists of 15 residues. CDR3 protein: CSASYLAGGPGTQYF. CDR3 DNA: TGCAGTGCTAGTTATCTAGCGGGGGGGCCTGGGACCCAGTACTTC.

This chain joins TRBV6-5 and TRBJ1-1; weak D call: TRBD1 (5 bases). This CDR3 is built from 14 residues. The V gene lost 2 bases and the J gene lost 3 bases, with 10 bases spanning the gap. Germline loops: CDR1 MNHEY, CDR2 SVGAGI. The CDR3 is CASSYLGHDTEAFF. As DNA, the CDR3 is TGTGCCAGCAGTTACCTGGGGCATGACACTGAAGCTTTCTTT.

V usage is TRBV6-6 and J usage is TRBJ2-2; no firm D call. The CDR3 has 13 residues. Germline assignment: CDR1 MNHNY and CDR2 SVGAGI (reference sequence). Trimming removed 8 bases at V and 2 bases at J, with 9 bases between. The CDR3 loop is CASLGINTGELFF. The CDR3 nucleotides read TGTGCCAGCTTGGGCATTAACACCGGGGAGCTGTTTTTT.

The rearrangement uses TRBV18 and TRBJ2-7, with a tentative D call TRBD1 (6 bases). V was shortened by 5 bases and J by 2 bases, with 10 bases between the two germline ends. The CDR3 consists of 13 residues. Germline CDR1 KGHSH, CDR2 LQKENI. The chain's CDR3 is CASSGQPAYEQYF. The CDR3 DNA follows: TGTGCCAGCTCAGGACAGCCTGCCTACGAGCAGTACTTC. Looking up the rest from reference TRBV18 and TRBJ2-7 gives the full variable domain: NAGVMQNPRHLVRRRGQEARLRCSPMKGHSHVYWYRQLPEEGLKFMVYLQKENIIDESGMPKERFSAEFPKEGPSILRIQQVVRGDSAAYFCASSGQPAYEQYFGPGTRLTVT.

V and J are TRBV27 and TRBJ2-7, with D unresolved. V shed 5 bases and J shed 1 base, with 9 bases lying between them. CDR1 is MNHEY and CDR2 is SMNVEV in the germline V gene (reference sequence). The CDR3 length is 13 residues. The CDR3 sequence: CASSPRRSYEQYF. In DNA, the CDR3 is TGTGCCAGCAGTCCCCGGCGGTCCTACGAGCAGTACTTC.

The V gene is TRBV5-1, the J gene TRBJ1-3; D remains ambiguous. The germline V gene has CDR1 SGHRS and CDR2 YFSETQ. The CDR3 contains 15 residues. V shed 5 bases and J shed 0 bases, with 12 bases lying between them. CDR3 nucleotides: TGCGCCAGCAGTGTCCGCGGGGACTCTGGAAACACCATATATTTT. It specifies CASSVRGDSGNTIYF.

DNA for the CDR3: TGTGCCAGCAGTTCCGGCTGGACTAGCGGTATCTACAATGAGCAGTTCTTC. This translates into CASSSGWTSGIYNEQFF. The J gene is TRBJ2-1, the V gene TRBV6-2 or TRBV6-3; 10 nucleotides line up with TRBD2. Germline V lookup: CDR1 MNHEY, CDR2 SVGEGT. J gave up 3 bases and V 4 bases, and 9 bases lay outside the gene matches. The CDR3 is 17 residues long.

This rearrangement joins TRBV6-5 to TRBJ1-2; possible D gene TRBD1, 5 bases. CDR3 size: 12 residues. The germline CDR1 and CDR2 sequences are MNHEY and SVGAGI. The V end was cut by 7 bases, the J end by 3 bases, with 9 bases between. The CDR3 is CASTGGHYGYTF. The CDR3 bases are TGTGCCAGCACGGGGGGTCACTATGGCTACACCTTC.